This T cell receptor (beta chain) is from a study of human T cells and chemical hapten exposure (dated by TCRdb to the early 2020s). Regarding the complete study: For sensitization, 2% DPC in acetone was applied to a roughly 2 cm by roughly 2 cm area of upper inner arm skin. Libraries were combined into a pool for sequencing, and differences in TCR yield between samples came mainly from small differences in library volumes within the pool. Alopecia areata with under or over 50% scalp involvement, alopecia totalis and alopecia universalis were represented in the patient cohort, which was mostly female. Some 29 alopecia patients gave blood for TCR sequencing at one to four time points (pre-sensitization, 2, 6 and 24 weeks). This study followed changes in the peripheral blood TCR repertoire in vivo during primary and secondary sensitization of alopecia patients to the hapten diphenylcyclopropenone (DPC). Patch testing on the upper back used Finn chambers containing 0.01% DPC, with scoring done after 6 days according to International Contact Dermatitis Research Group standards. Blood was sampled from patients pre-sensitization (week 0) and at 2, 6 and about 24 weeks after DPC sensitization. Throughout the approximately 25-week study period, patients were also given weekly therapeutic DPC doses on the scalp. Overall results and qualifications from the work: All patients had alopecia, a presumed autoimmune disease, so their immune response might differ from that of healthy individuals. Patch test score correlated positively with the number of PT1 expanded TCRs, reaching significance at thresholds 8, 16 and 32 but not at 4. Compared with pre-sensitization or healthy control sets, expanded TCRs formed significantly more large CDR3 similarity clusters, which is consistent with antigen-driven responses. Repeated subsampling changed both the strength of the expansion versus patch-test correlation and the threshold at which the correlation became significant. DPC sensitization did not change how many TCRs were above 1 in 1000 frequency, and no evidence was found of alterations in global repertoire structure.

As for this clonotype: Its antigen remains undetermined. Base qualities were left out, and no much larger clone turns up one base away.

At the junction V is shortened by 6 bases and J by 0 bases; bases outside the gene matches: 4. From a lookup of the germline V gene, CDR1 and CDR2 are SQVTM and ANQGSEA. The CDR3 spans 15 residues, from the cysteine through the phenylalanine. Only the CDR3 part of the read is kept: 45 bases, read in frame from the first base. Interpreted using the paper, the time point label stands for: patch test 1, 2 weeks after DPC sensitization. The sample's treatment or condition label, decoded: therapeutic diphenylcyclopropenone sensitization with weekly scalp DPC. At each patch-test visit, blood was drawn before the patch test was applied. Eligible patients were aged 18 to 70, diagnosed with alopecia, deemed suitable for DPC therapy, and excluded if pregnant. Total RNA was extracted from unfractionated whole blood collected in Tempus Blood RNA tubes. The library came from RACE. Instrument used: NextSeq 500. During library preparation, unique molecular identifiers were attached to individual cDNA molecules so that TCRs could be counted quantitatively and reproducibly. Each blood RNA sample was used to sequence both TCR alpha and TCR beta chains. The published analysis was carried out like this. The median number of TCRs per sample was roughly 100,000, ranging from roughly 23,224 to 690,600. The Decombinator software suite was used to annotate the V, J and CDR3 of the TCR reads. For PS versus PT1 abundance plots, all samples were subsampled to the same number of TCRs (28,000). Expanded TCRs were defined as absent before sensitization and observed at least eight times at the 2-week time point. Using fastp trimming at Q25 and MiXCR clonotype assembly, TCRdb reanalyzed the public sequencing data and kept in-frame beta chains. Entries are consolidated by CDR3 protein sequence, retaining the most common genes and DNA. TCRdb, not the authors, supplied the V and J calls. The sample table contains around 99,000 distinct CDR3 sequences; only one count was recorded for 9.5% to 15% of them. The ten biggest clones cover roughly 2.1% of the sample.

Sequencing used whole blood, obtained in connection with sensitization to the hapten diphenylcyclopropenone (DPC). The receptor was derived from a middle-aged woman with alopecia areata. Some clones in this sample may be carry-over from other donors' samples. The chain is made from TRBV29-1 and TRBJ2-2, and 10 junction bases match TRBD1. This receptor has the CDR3 CSVGQGRSNTGELFF. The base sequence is TGCAGCGTGGGACAGGGGCGTTCGAACACCGGGGAGCTGTTTTTT.